One sample yielded the 26 T cell receptor beta chains listed below, sequenced in a study of OX40 agonist ivuxolimab in advanced cancers. Here immunoSEQ multiplex PCR was the method, and the copy in TCRdb shows in-frame clones only, minus some. The sample lists tens of thousands of clones; about 78% were seen once. Source: CD4+ or CD8+ T cells sorted from blood, taken in a trial of the OX40 agonist ivuxolimab. Every receptor here comes from an adult with an advanced solid tumor such as melanoma, head and neck, liver or kidney cancer.

The V and J genes are TRBV28 and TRBJ1-5; D is possibly TRBD1 (5 bases). Germline values: CDR1 MDHEN, CDR2 SYDVKM. The V and J ends lost 1 base and 7 bases respectively, with 17 bases between them. The CDR3 extends over 16 amino acids. The CDR3 here is CASSLLGGQGEQPQHF. Written as DNA, the CDR3 is TGTGCCAGCAGTTTATTAGGCGGGCAGGGTGAACAGCCCCAGCATTTT.

The sample holds a few counts of this clone. The chain uses TRBV19 and TRBJ1-2; possible D gene TRBD1, 5 bases. Trimming shortened V by 1 base and J by 4 bases, and 13 bases separated the two germline ends. CDR1 is LNHDA, CDR2 SQIVND, per germline (reference sequence). The CDR3 is made up of 15 amino acids. CDR3 residues: CASSIAGGSGYGYTF. The CDR3 coding sequence is TGTGCCAGTAGTATAGCTGGGGGGTCTGGCTATGGCTACACCTTC.

The rearrangement joins TRBV7-9 to TRBJ1-1, with TRBD1 matching over 10 bases. Per the germline V gene, CDR1 is SEHNR and CDR2 is FQNEAQ (reference sequence). The V segment lost 5 bases and the J segment 11 bases; nucleotides outside the gene matches: 17. The CDR3 covers 16 residues. DNA for the CDR3: TGTGCCAGCAGCCAAGCCTCGGGACAGGGGCCCCGTGAGGCTTTCTTT. It encodes CASSQASGQGPREAFF.

The chain uses TRBV11-2 and TRBJ2-5, with 11 bases fitting TRBD2. The CDR3 runs to 15 residues. Trimming cost V 4 bases and J 5 bases; bases outside gene matches: 6. Germline V lookup: CDR1 SGHAT, CDR2 FQNNGV. In DNA, the CDR3 is TGTGCCAGCAGCTATAGCGGGAGGGGAGAGGAGACCCAGTACTTC. Its protein is CASSYSGRGEETQYF.

The chain has TRBV5-6 and TRBJ1-2, with 10 positions matching TRBD1. The trim removed 4 bases at V and 2 bases at J, leaving 5 bases unmatched. The germline gives CDR1 SGHDT, CDR2 YYEEEE. There are 15 residues in the CDR3. The CDR3 nucleotides are TGTGCCAGCAGCAGACAGGGGGCCTTCAACTATGGCTACACCTTC. Translated: CASSRQGAFNYGYTF.

This chain uses TRBV7-2 with TRBJ1-5; weak D call: TRBD1 (5 bases). The CDR3 runs to 15 residues. Per germline, CDR1 SGHTA and CDR2 FQGNSA. Trimming removed 1 base at V and 4 bases at J, with 11 bases between. CDR3 protein: CASSLVTGTNQPQHF. The CDR3 region has the DNA TGTGCCAGCAGCTTAGTTACTGGGACTAATCAGCCCCAGCATTTT.

The chain employs TRBV6-1 and TRBJ2-7; TRBD1 is a possible D gene (6 bases). CDR3 length: 15 amino acids. V gave up 0 bases and J gave up 1 base, with 10 bases separating them. Germline V gene data show CDR1 as MNHNS and CDR2 as SASEGT. The CDR3 coding sequence is TGTGCCAGCAGTGAAGCTTGGACAGATTCCTACGAGCAGTACTTC. Its translation: CASSEAWTDSYEQYF.

The V call is TRBV9, the J call TRBJ2-1; 8 bases line up with TRBD2. CDR3 length equals 14 residues. After removal of 3 bases from V and 9 bases from J, the junction contained 8 bases not matched to a gene. CDR1 is SGDLS and CDR2 is YYNGEE in the germline V gene. The CDR3 here is CASSAGLASIEQFF. CDR3 DNA sequence: TGTGCCAGCAGCGCAGGACTAGCTTCGATTGAGCAGTTCTTC.

The chain combines TRBV27 with TRBJ2-3; tentative D call: TRBD1 (5 bases). CDR1 is MNHEY and CDR2 is SMNVEV in the germline V gene (reference sequence). V lost 5 bases and J lost 1, with 13 bases in between. The CDR3 totals 15 residues. This CDR3 is CASSDGADRTDTQYF. The CDR3, as DNA: TGTGCCAGCAGTGATGGGGCGGACCGCACAGATACGCAGTATTTT.

V is TRBV6-6 and J is TRBJ2-1, with D possibly TRBD1 on 6 matching bases. Looked up from germline, CDR1 is MNHNY and CDR2 is SVGAGI (reference sequence). Deletions cut 8 bases from V and 5 bases from J, with 16 bases between. CDR3 length: 14 residues. The CDR3 here is CASVRTEKNNEQFF. CDR3 DNA sequence: TGTGCCAGCGTAAGGACAGAAAAGAACAATGAGCAGTTCTTC.

Comment on this clone: This sample also contains other DNA sequences that code for the same CDR3. The gene calls are TRBV19 and TRBJ1-4, with a tentative D call TRBD1 (5 bases). Germline values: CDR1 LNHDA, CDR2 SQIVND (reference sequence). Trimming removed 1 base from V and 9 bases from J, with 6 bases in between. The CDR3 is 12 residues long. In nucleotides, the CDR3 is TGTGCCAGTAGTATAGGGGGGAAAAAACTGTTTTTT. This gives the protein CASSIGGKKLFF.

This clone was counted only a few times. This chain uses TRBV10-3 with TRBJ1-5; D gene unclear. The V end was cut by 10 bases, the J end by 1 base, with 8 bases between. From germline, CDR1 is ENHRY and CDR2 SYGVKD. There are 12 residues in the CDR3. DNA for the CDR3: TGTGCCAGCGGACGCAGCAATCAGCCCCAGCATTTT. It codes for CASGRSNQPQHF.

There are a few counts of this clone. V is TRBV18 and J is TRBJ1-3; D is unresolved. The CDR3 consists of 14 residues. Germline V CDR1 and CDR2: KGHSH, LQKENI. Trimming left V 1 base short and J 3 bases short, with 7 bases between. Here the CDR3 reads CASSPRQNGNTIYF. The CDR3 nucleotides are TGTGCCAGCTCACCACGGCAGAATGGAAACACCATATATTTT.

CDR3 amino acids: CASSLEYSYKVSGNTIYF. In nucleotides, the CDR3 is TGTGCCAGCAGCTTAGAGTACAGCTATAAGGTCTCTGGAAACACCATATATTTT. The gene calls are TRBV7-2 and TRBJ1-3; D is unresolved. The V gene's germline CDR1 is SGHTA and CDR2 FQGNSA. The length of the CDR3 is 18 residues. The V gene lost 1 base and the J gene lost 0 bases, with 16 bases spanning the gap.

This rearrangement joins TRBV4-1 to TRBJ2-3; TRBD2 aligns across 9 bases. With V trimmed by 1 base and J by 7 bases, 6 bases remained unmatched. CDR1 is MGHRA and CDR2 is YSYEKL in the germline V gene. CDR3 length equals 15 residues. CDR3 in amino acids: CASSQGPSGTYTQYF. The CDR3 nucleotides are TGCGCCAGCAGCCAAGGGCCTAGCGGGACATATACGCAGTATTTT.

The V and J genes are TRBV5-6 and TRBJ2-3; 8 bases agree with TRBD2. Germline V lookup: CDR1 SGHDT, CDR2 YYEEEE. The V segment lost 1 base and the J segment 1 base; nucleotides outside the gene matches: 5. The CDR3 runs 16 residues. The CDR3 spells CASSLTPAGGTDTQYF. CDR3 in DNA: TGTGCCAGCAGCTTGACCCCAGCGGGGGGCACAGATACGCAGTATTTT.

This chain uses TRBV6-5 with TRBJ2-7, with 7 bases aligning to TRBD1. Germline lookup yields CDR1 MNHEY and CDR2 SVGAGI. The junction had 7 bases not matched to a gene; V was cut back by 5 bases and J by 0 bases. The CDR3 is 15 amino acids. CDR3 nucleotide sequence: TGTGCCAGCAGTGCCCTCGGGGACAGCTCCTACGAGCAGTACTTC. This sequence encodes CASSALGDSSYEQYF.

This chain connects TRBV7-8 to TRBJ2-5, with D perhaps matching TRBD1 or TRBD2 (5 bases each). The CDR3 has 15 residues. CDR1 and CDR2 (germline): SGHVS, FQNEAQ. V was clipped by 1 base and J by 2 bases, with 11 bases between them. The CDR3 nucleotides read TGTGCCAGCAGCTTAGACAGGAGGCGACAAGAGACCCAGTACTTC. Its protein is CASSLDRRRQETQYF.

This chain uses TRBV27 with TRBJ1-3, with D hard to call. Germline V gives CDR1 MNHEY, CDR2 SMNVEV (reference sequence). The CDR3 consists of 13 residues. V was pared by 5 bases and J by 0 bases, with 5 bases between. The CDR3: CASSQFSGNTIYF. The DNA of the CDR3 is TGTGCCAGCAGTCAATTCTCTGGAAACACCATATATTTT.

The chain joins TRBV9 to TRBJ1-2; D ambiguous. The germline V and J ends were trimmed by 0 bases and 1 base, with 10 bases remaining between them. CDR3 size: 15 residues. Germline CDR1 reads SGDLS; CDR2 reads YYNGEE. CDR3 loop: CASSVAQHLNYGYTF. CDR3 coding DNA: TGTGCCAGCAGCGTAGCCCAGCACCTTAACTATGGCTACACCTTC.

The CDR3 reads CASSFQGVNTEAFF. CDR3 coding DNA: TGCGCCAGCAGCTTTCAGGGGGTAAACACTGAAGCTTTCTTT. The chain has TRBV5-1 and TRBJ1-1; TRBD1 aligns across 7 bases. V lost 2 bases to trimming and J lost 2 bases; unmatched junction nucleotides: 3. Looked up from germline, CDR1 is SGHRS and CDR2 is YFSETQ. The CDR3 is 14 amino acids.

The rearrangement joins TRBV6-5 to TRBJ1-3, with a possible D match to TRBD1 (5 bases). Germline V gives CDR1 MNHEY, CDR2 SVGAGI. The CDR3 has 14 residues. The ends were cut back, 2 bases at V and 2 bases at J, with 7 bases in the middle. The CDR3 loop reads CASSYGGPGNTIYF. The CDR3 region has the DNA TGTGCCAGCAGTTACGGGGGACCTGGAAACACCATATATTTT.

The chain has TRBV7-6 and TRBJ2-5; TRBD1 is a possible D gene (6 bases). Trimming removed 2 bases at V and 5 bases at J, with 6 bases between. The CDR3 consists of 12 residues. Per the germline V gene, CDR1 is SGHVS and CDR2 is FNYEAQ. The CDR3 bases are TGTGCCAGCAGCTTAAGGGGGGAGACCCAGTACTTC. Its protein is CASSLRGETQYF.

In nucleotides, the CDR3 is TGTGCCAGCAGCGAAGGACCTAACCAGGGTCCGTTCTTC. Amino acids: CASSEGPNQGPFF. The rearrangement joins TRBV9 to TRBJ2-1, with a weak D call TRBD1 (5 bases). The germline V gene has CDR1 SGDLS and CDR2 YYNGEE. This CDR3 spans 13 amino acids. V shed 3 bases and J shed 15 bases, with 19 bases lying between them.

The CDR3 loop is CASSPGQGASYEQYF. CDR3 bases: TGTGCCAGCTCACCGGGACAGGGGGCTTCCTACGAGCAGTACTTC. The V call is TRBV18, the J call TRBJ2-7, with 12 bases matching TRBD1. The CDR3 runs 15 residues. V trimming: 3 bases; J trimming: 1 base; junction bases outside the gene matches: 1. CDR1 is KGHSH, CDR2 LQKENI, per germline.

CDR3 loop: CASSPRRGIVGNTEAFF. The CDR3, as DNA: TGTGCCAGCAGCCCACGGCGGGGGATCGTTGGAAACACTGAAGCTTTCTTT. This chain connects TRBV7-9 to TRBJ1-1, with a weak D call TRBD1 (5 bases). This CDR3 is built from 17 residues. CDR1 is SEHNR and CDR2 is FQNEAQ in the germline V gene (reference sequence). Trimming shortened V by 5 bases and J by 2 bases, and 21 bases separated the two germline ends.